This TCR beta chain is from a study of siplizumab effects on memory and regulatory T cells. This clone was picked up one time. The V end lost 6 bases, the J end lost 4 bases, and 16 bases lay between the germline ends. Germline assignment: CDR1 MNHNY and CDR2 SVGAGI (reference sequence). CDR3 size: 15 residues. Data came from immunoSEQ multiplex PCR; TCRdb stores just in-frame clones and leaves some out. The profile shows 100,000 or so clones, about 95% of them singletons. The sample consisted of non-Treg CD4+ T cells sorted from blood. The source is a human donor in good health. J is TRBJ2-1 and V is TRBV6-6; the D is unclear. The CDR3, as DNA: TGTGCCAGCAGCCTCGACATCCCGATTTACAATGAGCAGTTCTTC. This encodes CASSLDIPIYNEQFF.